This T cell receptor beta chain derives from a study of control samples from healthy donors and cancer patients. Germline V lookup: CDR1 SEHNR, CDR2 FQNEAQ (reference sequence). This CDR3 contains 15 residues. Trimming left V 5 bases short and J 1 base short, with 11 bases between. The assay was immunoSEQ multiplex PCR, and TCRdb's table has in-frame clones only and misses some. Of 390,000 or so clones listed, more than 80% are singletons. This chain connects TRBV7-9 to TRBJ2-2; D is undetermined. The clonotype comes from a man between 40 and 49 years old with head and neck cancer. The sequenced sample was PBMCs. The CDR3, as DNA: TGTGCCAGCAGCCCCGGGTCAGGGAACACCGGGGAGCTGTTTTTT. Encoded protein: CASSPGSGNTGELFF.